A single sample is the source of the 30 T cell receptor beta chains below, sequenced in a study of cytomegalovirus exposure and HLA in healthy donors. The PCR had 60 Vbeta and 13 Jbeta primers. Profiled with immunoSEQ multiplex PCR; TCRdb holds only in-frame clones, not every one. Found here are around 52,000 clones; the top ten clones hold roughly 11%. The sequenced sample was PBMCs. The receptor source for this set is a woman in her forties or fifties in good health and CMV-seropositive.

V and J are TRBV7-9 and TRBJ1-1; 8 nucleotides match TRBD1. V dropped 0 bases and J dropped 1; count of bases not matched to a gene: 4. CDR3 size: 16 residues. The germline V gene has CDR1 SEHNR and CDR2 FQNEAQ (reference sequence). The CDR3 loop is CASSLAGTGSNTEAFF. The CDR3 DNA reads as TGTGCCAGCAGCTTAGCCGGGACAGGCTCGAACACTGAAGCTTTCTTT.

The chain combines TRBV19 with TRBJ2-7, with 8 bases matching TRBD1. Looked up from germline, CDR1 is LNHDA and CDR2 is SQIVND (reference sequence). The CDR3 runs to 15 residues. V lost 2 bases to trimming and J lost 5 bases; unmatched junction nucleotides: 8. This CDR3 is CASSIRAGGPNEQYF. CDR3 in DNA: TGTGCCAGTAGTATAAGGGCAGGGGGCCCCAACGAGCAGTACTTC. Filled out from reference TRBV19 and TRBJ2-7, the complete variable domain reads DGGITQSPKYLFRKEGQNVTLSCEQNLNHDAMYWYRQDPGQGLRLIYYSQIVNDFQKGDIAEGYSVSREKKESFPLTVTSAQKNPTAFYLCASSIRAGGPNEQYFGPGTRLTVT.

The chain recombines TRBV2 with TRBJ1-5, with 11 nucleotides matching TRBD1. The germline V gene has CDR1 SNHLY and CDR2 FYNNEI. Trimming removed 6 bases from V and 5 bases from J; junction bases left unmatched: 6. This CDR3 has 15 amino acids. The CDR3 nucleotides read TGTGCCAGCAGCCCCTGGGACAGGGGGTATCAGCCCCAGCATTTT. This gives the protein CASSPWDRGYQPQHF.

The genes are TRBV11-2 and TRBJ2-7; a weak D match, TRBD2 (5 bases). Trimming left V 3 bases short and J 1 base short, with 7 bases between. The length of the CDR3 is 13 residues. The germline V gene encodes CDR1 SGHAT and CDR2 FQNNGV. CDR3 sequence (DNA): TGTGCCAGCAGCTTGGAGGTGTCCTACGAGCAGTACTTC. Amino acids: CASSLEVSYEQYF.

This chain joins TRBV18 and TRBJ1-4, with 7 bases aligning to TRBD1. This CDR3 region has 13 residues. In germline, CDR1 is KGHSH, CDR2 LQKENI. Losses at the gene ends were 5 bases for V and 8 bases for J; bases not matched to a gene: 5. DNA of the CDR3: TGTGCCAGCTCAGCGGGACAGAAAGAAAAACTGTTTTTT. Translation gives CASSAGQKEKLFF.

This chain joins TRBV28 and TRBJ2-5, with D possibly matching TRBD2 (6 bases). Trimming shortened V by 5 bases and J by 5 bases, and 15 bases separated the two germline ends. From germline, CDR1 is MDHEN and CDR2 SYDVKM. This CDR3 is built from 14 residues. The CDR3 DNA follows: TGTGCCAGCAGTGCCGCCGGGGGTAGGGAGACCCAGTACTTC. Encoded protein: CASSAAGGRETQYF.

The chain has TRBV7-9 and TRBJ2-2; a possible D gene is TRBD2 (6 bases). The CDR3 contains 16 residues. The V end lost 5 bases, the J end lost 5 bases, and 18 bases lay between the germline ends. In germline, CDR1 is SEHNR, CDR2 FQNEAQ (reference sequence). The CDR3 reads CASSPLLTRSTGELFF. In DNA, the CDR3 is TGTGCCAGCAGCCCCCTACTGACTAGATCAACCGGGGAGCTGTTTTTT.

The chain is built from TRBV6-5 and TRBJ1-1; perhaps TRBD1 as D (6 bases). Germline assignment: CDR1 MNHEY and CDR2 SVGAGI. CDR3 length: 13 amino acids. V was cut by 6 bases and J by 4 bases, with 12 bases left in between. For the CDR3, the DNA is TGTGCCAGCAGCCAACAGGGATCCACTGAAGCTTTCTTT. It yields the protein CASSQQGSTEAFF.

The chain links TRBV7-9 to TRBJ2-5; D remains unclear. Matching the DNA end better, TRBJ2-7 makes the J call doubtful. Germline loops: CDR1 SEHNR, CDR2 FQNEAQ (reference sequence). This CDR3 comprises 12 residues. The CDR3 spells CASSLGWGEQYF. The CDR3, as DNA: TGTGCCAGCAGTCTAGGGTGGGGCGAGCAGTACTTC.

The chain has TRBV11-2 and TRBJ1-2, with 7 nucleotides matching TRBD1. Trimming cost V 5 bases and J 7 bases; bases outside gene matches: 7. In germline, CDR1 is SGHAT, CDR2 FQNNGV. CDR3 size: 13 residues. This CDR3 is CASSTVGTVGYTF. CDR3 bases: TGTGCCAGCAGCACCGTCGGGACAGTTGGCTACACCTTC.

This chain uses TRBV6-5 with TRBJ1-6; a possible D gene is TRBD1 (6 bases). V gave up 2 bases and J gave up 9 bases, with 11 bases separating them. There are 14 residues in the CDR3. Per the germline V gene, CDR1 is MNHEY and CDR2 is SVGAGI. The chain's CDR3 is CASSYGGAGSPLHF. The CDR3 DNA reads TGTGCCAGCAGTTACGGGGGGGCAGGTTCACCCCTCCACTTT.

The V call is TRBV19, the J call TRBJ2-1; TRBD1 might be the D (5 bases). Trimming took off 2 bases at V and 0 bases at J, with 8 bases between the two ends. CDR1 and CDR2 (germline): LNHDA, SQIVND (reference sequence). CDR3 length: 15 residues. The CDR3 bases are TGTGCCAGTAGTATAACAGGATCCTCCTACAATGAGCAGTTCTTC. It translates to CASSITGSSYNEQFF.

The CDR3 bases are TGTGCCAGCAGCGCTCGCAGCGGAGGGAACACTGAAGCTTTCTTT. Translation: CASSARSGGNTEAFF. The genes are TRBV9 and TRBJ1-1; D unclear. V was shortened by 3 bases and J by 1 base, with 13 bases between the two germline ends. Germline V CDR1 and CDR2: SGDLS, YYNGEE. The CDR3 totals 15 residues.

The chain is built from TRBV4-3 and TRBJ2-1, with 9 bases matching TRBD2. The CDR3 contains 17 residues. The germline CDR1 and CDR2 sequences are LGHNA and YSLEER. J was trimmed by 6 bases and V by 10 bases; bases with no gene match: 19. CDR3: CATPGASGNPDPNEQFF. Here the CDR3 DNA reads TGCGCCACCCCGGGGGCTAGCGGGAACCCGGACCCCAATGAGCAGTTCTTC.

The rearrangement links TRBV6-6 to TRBJ2-1; no clear D gene. Germline V lookup: CDR1 MNHNY, CDR2 SVGAGI (reference sequence). Trimming stripped 7 bases from V and 8 bases from J, with 15 bases between. This CDR3 has 13 residues. The CDR3 DNA reads TGTGCCAGCACCCTACCTCCTTCCCATGAGCAGTTCTTC. Translated: CASTLPPSHEQFF.

V gene TRBV7-2 combines with J gene TRBJ2-7; TRBD2 matches 10 bases. The CDR3 is made up of 18 amino acids. V shed 1 base and J 0 bases; nucleotides not matched to a gene: 9. Germline CDR1 and CDR2: SGHTA and FQGNSA. CDR3 sequence: CASSLVALAGVLSYEQYF. The CDR3 DNA reads as TGTGCCAGCAGCTTAGTTGCGCTAGCGGGGGTCCTCTCCTACGAGCAGTACTTC.

The genes are TRBV30 and TRBJ2-1; maybe TRBD2 (7 bases). Per germline, CDR1 GTSNPN and CDR2 SVGIG (reference sequence). V shed 1 base and J shed 9 bases, with 16 bases lying between them. This CDR3 contains 14 residues. The CDR3 nucleotides are TGTGCCTGGAGTGGTGGGGGGGGCTTAGCTGAGCAGTTCTTC. Its protein is CAWSGGGGLAEQFF.

The chain carries TRBV14 and TRBJ2-7; D uncertain. The CDR3 length is 14 residues. The germline V gene has CDR1 SGHDN and CDR2 FVKESK. V was trimmed by 0 bases and J by 0 bases, leaving 6 bases between them. The CDR3 protein is CASSQESRSYEQYF. The CDR3 coding sequence is TGTGCCAGCAGCCAAGAATCCCGCTCCTACGAGCAGTACTTC.

The CDR3 region has the DNA TGTGCCAGCAGCGACAGGGGGTTTGGCTACACCTTC. This encodes CASSDRGFGYTF. The rearrangement links TRBV2 to TRBJ1-2, with 9 bases fitting TRBD1. Looked up from germline, CDR1 is SNHLY and CDR2 is FYNNEI. This CDR3 has 12 residues. J lost 7 bases, V lost 6 bases, and 3 bases had no gene match.

This chain joins TRBV6-1 and TRBJ1-5, with TRBD1 as a possible D gene (5 bases). The CDR3 is 13 amino acids. From germline, CDR1 is MNHNS and CDR2 SASEGT. Trimming removed 4 bases from V and 6 bases from J, with 10 bases in between. The CDR3 DNA reads as TGTGCCAGCAGTGCGAGTCAGGGTCAGCCCCAGCATTTT. This sequence encodes CASSASQGQPQHF.

This chain uses TRBV7-9 with TRBJ1-2; 8 bases align to TRBD1. The CDR3 is 14 amino acids. V trimming: 7 bases; J trimming: 8 bases; junction bases outside the gene matches: 12. Germline V gene data show CDR1 as SEHNR and CDR2 as FQNEAQ (reference sequence). The CDR3 protein is CASIFTTGVGGYTF. Written as DNA, the CDR3 is TGTGCCAGCATCTTTACGACAGGGGTGGGCGGCTACACCTTC.

The chain recombines TRBV11-1 with TRBJ1-2, with D unclear. The germline V and J ends were trimmed by 7 bases and 2 bases, with 14 bases remaining between them. The germline CDR1 and CDR2 sequences are SGHAT and FQDESV (reference sequence). The length of the CDR3 is 14 residues. In DNA, the CDR3 is TGTGCCAGCACCTCCCGGGAACGGAACTATGGCTACACCTTC. Translation: CASTSRERNYGYTF.

V gene TRBV28 combines with J gene TRBJ2-1; 9 bases line up with TRBD2. This CDR3 region has 14 residues. Losses at the gene ends were 4 bases for V and 8 bases for J; bases not matched to a gene: 6. Germline V gene sequence: CDR1 MDHEN, CDR2 SYDVKM. The CDR3 reads CASSSGLARDEQFF. The CDR3 DNA sequence: TGTGCCAGCAGTTCGGGACTAGCTAGGGATGAGCAGTTCTTC.

V gene TRBV5-6 combines with J gene TRBJ1-4; D remains unclear. Per the germline V gene, CDR1 is SGHDT and CDR2 is YYEEEE. CDR3 size: 12 residues. The V end was cut by 1 base, the J end by 8 bases, with 6 bases between. CDR3 sequence reads: CASSLRREKLFF. CDR3 in DNA: TGTGCCAGCAGCTTGCGGAGGGAAAAACTGTTTTTT.

The gene calls are TRBV6-1 and TRBJ1-1, with D perhaps TRBD1 (6 bases). The CDR3 totals 11 residues. Per germline, CDR1 MNHNS and CDR2 SASEGT. The V end was cut by 5 bases, the J end by 7 bases, with 8 bases between. The CDR3 loop is CASSSTGEAFF. CDR3 in DNA: TGTGCCAGCAGTTCGACAGGTGAAGCTTTCTTT.

The gene calls are TRBV6-1 and TRBJ2-7, with 9 bases matching TRBD1. Germline values: CDR1 MNHNS, CDR2 SASEGT. V lost 3 bases and J lost 2; bases outside the gene matches: 2. The CDR3 is made up of 14 amino acids. As DNA, the CDR3 is TGTGCCAGCAGTGACCGGGACAGGGCCTACGAGCAGTACTTC. Translating gives CASSDRDRAYEQYF.

The chain recombines TRBV7-6 with TRBJ1-4; 7 bases align to TRBD1. Germline loops: CDR1 SGHVS, CDR2 FNYEAQ. There are 15 residues in the CDR3. With 6 bases clipped from V and 5 bases from J, the junction kept 9 bases outside the gene matches. The CDR3 protein is CASRYSTGANEKLFF. The DNA for the CDR3 is TGTGCCAGCAGATACAGTACAGGGGCAAATGAAAAACTGTTTTTT.

Concerning this clone: The junction departs from germline at one end; a sequencing error may be responsible. The gene calls are TRBV5-8 and TRBJ1-2; 8 bases are shared with TRBD1. Germline CDR1 SGHTS, CDR2 YDEGEE. The CDR3 loop spans 16 amino acids. The CDR3 DNA follows: TGTGCCAGCAGCCTCCTCAGACAGGGGAATACGTATGGCCACACCTTC. This encodes CASSLLRQGNTYGHTF.

The CDR3 reads CASSLGVTGREQYF. CDR3 bases: TGCGCCAGCAGCTTGGGGGTGACAGGGCGAGAGCAGTACTTC. The rearrangement joins TRBV5-1 to TRBJ2-7; TRBD1 aligns across 7 bases. Germline V lookup: CDR1 SGHRS, CDR2 YFSETQ. The CDR3 is 14 amino acids. The J segment lost 7 bases and the V segment lost 0 bases, leaving 7 bases of the junction unmatched.

The chain employs TRBV4-1 and TRBJ1-3, with a weak D call TRBD1 (5 bases). The CDR3 has 15 residues. The V gene's germline CDR1 is MGHRA and CDR2 YSYEKL. The V and J ends lost 4 bases and 2 bases respectively, with 12 bases between them. The CDR3 DNA sequence: TGCGCCAGCAGCCGGACACCAGTCCCTGGAAACACCATATATTTT. Encoded protein: CASSRTPVPGNTIYF.